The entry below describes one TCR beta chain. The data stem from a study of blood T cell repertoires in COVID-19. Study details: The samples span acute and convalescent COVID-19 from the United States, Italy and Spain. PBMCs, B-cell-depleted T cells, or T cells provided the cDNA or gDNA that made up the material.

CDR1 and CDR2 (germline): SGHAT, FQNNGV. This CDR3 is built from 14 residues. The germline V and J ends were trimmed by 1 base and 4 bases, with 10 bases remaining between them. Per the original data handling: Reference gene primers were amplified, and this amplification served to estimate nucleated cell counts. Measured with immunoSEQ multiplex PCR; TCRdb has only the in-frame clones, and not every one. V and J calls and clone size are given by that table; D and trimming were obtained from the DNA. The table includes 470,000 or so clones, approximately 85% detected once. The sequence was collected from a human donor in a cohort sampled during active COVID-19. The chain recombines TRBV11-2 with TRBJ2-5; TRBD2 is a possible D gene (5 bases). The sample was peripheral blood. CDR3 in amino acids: CASSLGLATETQYF. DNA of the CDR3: TGTGCCAGCAGCTTAGGGCTAGCAACAGAGACCCAGTACTTC.